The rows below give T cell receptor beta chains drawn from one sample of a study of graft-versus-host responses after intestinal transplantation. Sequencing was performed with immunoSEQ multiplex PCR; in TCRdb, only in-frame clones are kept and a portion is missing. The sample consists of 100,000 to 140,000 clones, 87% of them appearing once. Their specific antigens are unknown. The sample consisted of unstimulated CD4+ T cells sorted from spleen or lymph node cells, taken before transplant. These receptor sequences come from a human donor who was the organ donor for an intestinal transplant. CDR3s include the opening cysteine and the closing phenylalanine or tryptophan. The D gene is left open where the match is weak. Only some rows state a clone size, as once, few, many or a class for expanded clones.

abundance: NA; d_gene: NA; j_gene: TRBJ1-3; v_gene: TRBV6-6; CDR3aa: CASSYSDSYSGNTIYF; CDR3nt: TGTGCCAGCAGTTACTCGGACAGCTACTCTGGAAACACCATATATTTT
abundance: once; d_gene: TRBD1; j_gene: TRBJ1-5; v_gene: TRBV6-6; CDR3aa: CASRHGQGYNQPQHF; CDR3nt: TGTGCCAGCAGACATGGACAGGGGTACAATCAGCCCCAGCATTTT
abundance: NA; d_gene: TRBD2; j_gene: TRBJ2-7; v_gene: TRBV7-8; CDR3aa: CASSRTGTSVYEQYF; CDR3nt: TGTGCCAGCAGCCGCACCGGGACTAGCGTCTACGAGCAGTACTTC
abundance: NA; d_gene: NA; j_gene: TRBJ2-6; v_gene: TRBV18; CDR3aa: CASSPPVPGANVLTF; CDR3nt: TGTGCCAGCTCACCACCAGTCCCCGGGGCCAACGTCCTGACTTTC
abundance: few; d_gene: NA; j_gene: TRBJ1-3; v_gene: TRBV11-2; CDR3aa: CASSRTAGGGNTIYF; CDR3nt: TGTGCCAGCAGCCGCACGGCGGGGGGGGGAAACACCATATATTTT
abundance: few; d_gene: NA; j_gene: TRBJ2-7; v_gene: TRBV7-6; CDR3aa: CASSFAATDSYEQYF; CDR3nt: TGTGCCAGCAGTTTTGCCGCGACAGATTCCTACGAGCAGTACTTC
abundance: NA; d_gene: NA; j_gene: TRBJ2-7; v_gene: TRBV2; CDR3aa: CASSETGYSSYEQYF; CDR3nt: TGTGCCAGCAGTGAAACTGGGTATAGCTCCTACGAGCAGTACTTC
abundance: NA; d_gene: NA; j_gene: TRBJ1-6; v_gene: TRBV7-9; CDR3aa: CASSLTGNSPLHF; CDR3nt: TGTGCCAGCAGCTTAACAGGGAATTCACCCCTCCACTTT
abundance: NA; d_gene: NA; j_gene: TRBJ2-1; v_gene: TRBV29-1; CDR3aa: CSVEIRGDEQFF; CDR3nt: TGCAGCGTTGAAATAAGGGGGGATGAGCAGTTCTTC
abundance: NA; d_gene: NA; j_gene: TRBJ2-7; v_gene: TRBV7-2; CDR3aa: CASSLYTRNYEQYF; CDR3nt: TGTGCCAGCAGCTTATACACGAGAAACTACGAGCAGTACTTC
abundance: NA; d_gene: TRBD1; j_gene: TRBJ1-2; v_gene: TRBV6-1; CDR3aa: CASSPAAGGSGYTF; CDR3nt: TGTGCCAGCAGTCCCGCAGCAGGGGGCTCAGGCTACACCTTC
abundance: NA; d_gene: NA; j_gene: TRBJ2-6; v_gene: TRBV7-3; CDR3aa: CASSPIGANVLTF; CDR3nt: TGTGCCAGCAGCCCCATAGGGGCCAACGTCCTGACTTTC
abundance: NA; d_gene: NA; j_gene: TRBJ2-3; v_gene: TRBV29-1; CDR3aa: CSVALQTDTQYF; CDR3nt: TGCAGCGTTGCCTTACAGACAGATACGCAGTATTTT